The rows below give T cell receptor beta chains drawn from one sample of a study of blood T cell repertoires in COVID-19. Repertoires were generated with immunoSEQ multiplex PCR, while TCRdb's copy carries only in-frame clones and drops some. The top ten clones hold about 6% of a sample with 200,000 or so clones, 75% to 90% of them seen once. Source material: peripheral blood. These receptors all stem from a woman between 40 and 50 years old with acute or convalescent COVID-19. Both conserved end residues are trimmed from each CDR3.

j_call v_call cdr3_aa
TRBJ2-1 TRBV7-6 ASSPLTGSTYNEQF
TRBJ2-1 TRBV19 ASSIAQSGSNEQF
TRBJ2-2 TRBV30 AWRVGGGAPGELF
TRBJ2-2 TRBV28 ARLSLARDMYTGELF
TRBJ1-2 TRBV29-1 SAGHNNYGYT
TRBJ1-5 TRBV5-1 ASSLEGGNQPQH
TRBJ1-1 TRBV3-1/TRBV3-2 ASSQGANTEAF
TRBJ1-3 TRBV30 AWTRTGDSGNTIY
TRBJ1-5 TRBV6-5 ASSVTGLNQPQH
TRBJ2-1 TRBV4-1 ASSQDSREVYNEQF
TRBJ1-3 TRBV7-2 ASSLWARGYSGNTIY
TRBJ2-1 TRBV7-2 ASSLWTRRNEQF
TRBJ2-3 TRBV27 ASSSPSGRAPSSTDTQY
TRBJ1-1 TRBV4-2 ASSQGQGFINTEAF
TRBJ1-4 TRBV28 ASSLGQGSRTEKLF